The next 32 T cell receptor beta chains were all read from a single sample in a study of shared clonotypes between healthy human individuals (dated by TCRdb to about 2020). Library preparation used the immunoSEQ multiplex PCR assay. This is the immuneACCESS table as TCRdb keeps it, with only in-frame sequences that have V and J called. A part of the clones is gone; compared with another copy, unresolved V genes explain less than half, and the rest is unexplained. The sample profile shows around 1,100,000 clones; 77% of them were found once. 0.7% to 0.95% of the sample is taken by the ten largest. The sample was memory CD4+ T cells from PBMCs. The cell subset or site label, as the study defines it: CD45RA-negative fraction. The receptors derive from a young man in good health. Some clones in this sample may be carry-over from other donors' samples.

This chain links TRBV30 with TRBJ2-3; 13 bases align to TRBD2. V lost 3 bases to trimming and J lost 5 bases; unmatched junction nucleotides: 8. The CDR3 has 16 amino acids. Germline CDR1 GTSNPN, CDR2 SVGIG (reference sequence). CDR3: CAWRVRTSGSGDTQYF. In nucleotides, the CDR3 is TGTGCCTGGAGAGTTAGGACTAGCGGGAGTGGAGATACGCAGTATTTT.

This chain connects TRBV29-1 to TRBJ1-2; 7 bases map to TRBD1. CDR3 length: 13 residues. Germline V gene lookup returns CDR1 SQVTM and CDR2 ANQGSEA. Trimming cost V 4 bases and J 8 bases; bases outside gene matches: 10. The chain's CDR3 is CSVGDRVFGGYTF. The CDR3 nucleotides are TGCAGCGTTGGAGACAGGGTATTCGGCGGCTACACCTTC. Variable domain in full (rest from reference TRBV29-1 and TRBJ1-2): SAVISQKPSRDICQRGTSLTIQCQVDSQVTMMFWYRQQPGQSLTLIATANQGSEATYESGFVIDKFPISRPNLTFSTLTVSNMSPEDSSIYLCSVGDRVFGGYTFGSGTRLTVV.

The J gene is TRBJ2-7, the V gene TRBV2, with TRBD1 matching over 9 bases. Per germline, CDR1 SNHLY and CDR2 FYNNEI. This CDR3 is 15 amino acids long. V dropped 6 bases and J dropped 2; count of bases not matched to a gene: 8. In nucleotides, the CDR3 is TGTGCCAGCAGCGTCAACGGGGACAGGGCCTACGAGCAGTACTTC. It encodes CASSVNGDRAYEQYF.

This clone was observed a handful of times. The rearrangement uses TRBV28 and TRBJ1-2, with 9 bases lining up with TRBD1. The CDR3 sequence is 14 residues long. The germline V gene has CDR1 MDHEN and CDR2 SYDVKM. Trimming cost V 2 bases and J 6 bases; bases outside gene matches: 4. In DNA form, the CDR3 reads TGTGCCAGCAGTTTAATACAGGGGGCAGATGGCTACACCTTC. Protein product: CASSLIQGADGYTF.

Only a few counts were recorded for this clone. The chain recombines TRBV11-3 with TRBJ2-7; perhaps TRBD2 as D (5 bases). The CDR3 runs 12 residues. Germline CDR1 is SGHNT and CDR2 is YENEEA. V was pared by 10 bases and J by 6 bases, with 16 bases between. Here the CDR3 DNA reads TGTGCCACAGGCCCTCTAGCATCCGAGCAGTACTTC. This codes for CATGPLASEQYF. The entire variable domain, with the rest obtained from reference TRBV11-3 and TRBJ2-7, is as follows: EAGVVQSPRYKIIEKKQPVAFWCNPISGHNTLYWYLQNLGQGPELLIRYENEEAVDDSQLPKDRFSAERLKGVDSTLKIQPAELGDSAVYLCATGPLASEQYFGPGTRLTVT.

The CDR3 nucleotides read TGTGCCAGCAGCTTAGAGTCAGGATATGGCTACACCTTC. It encodes CASSLESGYGYTF. The chain carries TRBV7-9 and TRBJ1-2, with no clear D. Trimming pared 1 base from V and 5 bases from J, leaving 8 bases between. Germline V gene sequence: CDR1 SEHNR, CDR2 FQNEAQ (reference sequence). There are 13 residues in the CDR3.

The gene calls are TRBV6-1 and TRBJ1-4, with 10 bases matching TRBD1. There are 16 residues in the CDR3. The V and J ends lost 3 bases and 3 bases, in that order; junction bases with no gene match: 4. Germline V lookup: CDR1 MNHNS, CDR2 SASEGT. The DNA of the CDR3 is TGTGCCAGCAGTGAGAGACAGGGGGCGTCTAATGAAAAACTGTTTTTT. This sequence encodes CASSERQGASNEKLFF.

This chain connects TRBV7-2 to TRBJ2-7; D possibly uses TRBD1 or TRBD2 (5 bases each). Germline-derived CDR1 and CDR2 are SGHTA and FQGNSA. The V and J ends lost 0 bases and 12 bases respectively, with 15 bases between them. The CDR3 has 13 amino acids. CDR3 residues: CASSLAGVQGVYF. The CDR3 nucleotides read TGTGCCAGCAGCTTAGCGGGAGTGCAGGGTGTGTACTTC.

This chain connects TRBV13 to TRBJ2-7, with a weak D call TRBD2 (5 bases). The length of the CDR3 is 16 residues. Germline assignment: CDR1 PRHDT and CDR2 FYEKMQ (reference sequence). Trimming left V 5 bases short and J 4 bases short, with 21 bases between. The CDR3 reads CASSALGLEARYEQYF. Here the CDR3 DNA reads TGTGCCAGCAGCGCCCTCGGACTGGAGGCGCGGTACGAGCAGTACTTC.

The rearrangement joins TRBV5-1 to TRBJ2-1; D gene unclear. Germline V CDR1 and CDR2: SGHRS, YFSETQ. The CDR3 consists of 15 residues. Deletions cut 0 bases from V and 2 bases from J, with 9 bases between. The CDR3 here is CASSLAEVTYNEQFF. In DNA form, the CDR3 reads TGCGCCAGCAGCTTGGCCGAGGTCACCTACAATGAGCAGTTCTTC.

This clone appeared once. The CDR3 DNA reads as TGCAGCGTTGAGGGACAGGGGGTCTACGAGCAGTACTTC. It encodes CSVEGQGVYEQYF. The chain combines TRBV29-1 with TRBJ2-7; 11 bases are a match to TRBD1. Germline loops: CDR1 SQVTM, CDR2 ANQGSEA. V lost 3 bases, J lost 3 bases, and 1 base stayed unmatched. CDR3 length: 13 residues.

V usage is TRBV9 and J usage is TRBJ2-2, with 9 positions matching TRBD2. CDR1 and CDR2 from the germline V gene are SGDLS and YYNGEE. This CDR3 is built from 17 residues. Trimming at V came to 7 bases and at J to 5 bases, leaving 15 bases not matched to a gene. The CDR3 loop reads CASSPSGAGGETGELFF. CDR3 DNA sequence: TGTGCCAGCTCCCCCTCAGGGGCGGGAGGGGAAACCGGGGAGCTGTTTTTT.

In this sample, this clone turned up once. The chain carries TRBV6-5 and TRBJ1-2; 7 bases line up with TRBD1. The CDR3 spans 14 residues. V lost 6 bases, J lost 6 bases, and 10 bases stayed unmatched. Per germline, CDR1 MNHEY and CDR2 SVGAGI. For the CDR3, the DNA is TGTGCCAGCAGCCGCCTCAGGGGGATGGATGGCTACACCTTC. This translates into CASSRLRGMDGYTF.

The chain links TRBV2 to TRBJ2-5; tentatively, D is TRBD2 (6 bases). The CDR3 runs 13 residues. The V gene's germline CDR1 is SNHLY and CDR2 FYNNEI. The germline V and J ends were trimmed by 7 bases and 5 bases, with 14 bases remaining between them. The CDR3, as DNA: TGTGCCAGCACATACTCACGGGGGGAGACCCAGTACTTC. The encoded protein is CASTYSRGETQYF.

V and J are TRBV6-1 and TRBJ1-5; 7 nucleotides line up with TRBD1. The CDR3 contains 15 residues. The trim removed 2 bases at V and 5 bases at J, leaving 6 bases unmatched. The germline gives CDR1 MNHNS, CDR2 SASEGT. In nucleotides, the CDR3 is TGTGCCAGCAGTGAATGGGGACAGCTAGATCAGCCCCAGCATTTT. As protein: CASSEWGQLDQPQHF.

The V and J genes are TRBV5-1 and TRBJ2-2; weak D call: TRBD2 (5 bases). CDR1 and CDR2 (germline): SGHRS, YFSETQ. This CDR3 contains 13 residues. The V and J ends lost 6 bases and 5 bases respectively, with 11 bases between them. The CDR3 nucleotides are TGCGCCAGCAAGCCCTCGGGGACCGGGGAGCTGTTTTTT. Protein sequence: CASKPSGTGELFF.

The V gene is TRBV5-8, the J gene TRBJ2-6; D unresolved. Germline CDR1 and CDR2: SGHTS and YDEGEE. CDR3 size: 15 residues. V lost 1 base to trimming and J lost 4 bases, with 9 bases between them. CDR3 sequence reads: CASSLRRSGANVLTF. CDR3 DNA: TGTGCCAGCAGCTTGAGAAGGTCCGGGGCCAACGTCCTGACTTTC.

The chain recombines TRBV9 with TRBJ1-1; D remains ambiguous. The CDR3 has 13 amino acids. V was cut by 4 bases and J by 11 bases, with 18 bases left in between. Germline loops: CDR1 SGDLS, CDR2 YYNGEE. The CDR3 spells CASSPYRPHGAFF. The CDR3 region has the DNA TGTGCCAGCAGCCCGTACAGACCCCACGGGGCTTTCTTT.

CDR3 in amino acids: CATSSNTEAFF. The CDR3 DNA sequence: TGTGCCACCAGCAGTAACACTGAAGCTTTCTTT. The V call is TRBV15, the J call TRBJ1-1; the D is unclear. CDR1 is LNHNV and CDR2 is YYDKDF in the germline V gene (reference sequence). This CDR3 is 11 amino acids long. V lost 3 bases and J lost 2, with 1 base in between.

For the CDR3, the DNA is TGTGCCAGCAGACCCCCCTTAGCGGGCATGGGATACAATGAGCAGTTCTTC. Translated, it gives CASRPPLAGMGYNEQFF. The genes are TRBV28 and TRBJ2-1, with 7 bases matching TRBD2. With 6 bases clipped from V and 4 bases from J, the junction kept 15 bases outside the gene matches. The CDR3 covers 17 residues. Germline CDR1 MDHEN, CDR2 SYDVKM. Together with reference TRBV28 and TRBJ2-1, the CDR3 gives the full variable domain: DVKVTQSSRYLVKRTGEKVFLECVQDMDHENMFWYRQDPGLGLRLIYFSYDVKMKEKGDIPEGYSVSREKKERFSLILESASTNQTSMYLCASRPPLAGMGYNEQFFGPGTRLTVL.

The rearrangement links TRBV30 to TRBJ1-5; D might be TRBD1 (5 bases). The CDR3 runs to 15 residues. With 5 bases removed from V and 3 bases from J, the gap between germline ends came to 17 bases. Germline V CDR1 and CDR2: GTSNPN, SVGIG (reference sequence). CDR3 in DNA: TGTGCCTGGTCACCCGGGACCCGGATCAATCAGCCCCAGCATTTT. This sequence encodes CAWSPGTRINQPQHF.

The CDR3 reads CASSTRLDTNNEQFF. In nucleotides, the CDR3 is TGTGCCAGCAGCACACGACTAGATACTAACAATGAGCAGTTCTTC. This chain links TRBV7-2 with TRBJ2-1, with D perhaps TRBD2 (6 bases). The CDR3 totals 15 residues. V gave up 5 bases and J gave up 5 bases, with 16 bases separating them. Germline V gene data show CDR1 as SGHTA and CDR2 as FQGNSA.

This chain links TRBV14 with TRBJ2-1, with D unresolved. Trimming took 4 bases from V and 2 from J, leaving 12 bases between them. The CDR3 totals 15 residues. CDR1 is SGHDN, CDR2 FVKESK, per germline. The CDR3 DNA reads as TGTGCCAGCAGCCCCCGGTGGGTGGCCTACAATGAGCAGTTCTTC. Amino acid sequence: CASSPRWVAYNEQFF.

The chain employs TRBV18 and TRBJ2-2, with D maybe TRBD1 (6 bases). Germline values: CDR1 KGHSH, CDR2 LQKENI. This CDR3 spans 16 amino acids. The germline V and J ends were trimmed by 0 bases and 1 base, with 9 bases remaining between them. This chain's CDR3 is CASSPPQGQNTGELFF. The CDR3 DNA follows: TGTGCCAGCTCACCACCGCAGGGACAGAACACCGGGGAGCTGTTTTTT.

The chain links TRBV6-5 to TRBJ2-1; D may be TRBD1 (5 bases). The germline CDR1 and CDR2 sequences are MNHEY and SVGAGI. Between the trimmed V and J ends, which lost 8 bases and 7 bases, there was a span of 15 bases. The CDR3 covers 13 residues. The CDR3, as DNA: TGTGCCAGCGGCCAGGGAAGGAAGAATGAGCAGTTCTTC. This translates into CASGQGRKNEQFF.

The chain carries TRBV5-8 and TRBJ1-5; 7 bases are a match to TRBD1. Losses at the gene ends were 7 bases for V and 0 bases for J; bases not matched to a gene: 10. The germline V gene encodes CDR1 SGHTS and CDR2 YDEGEE. The CDR3 covers 16 residues. DNA of the CDR3: TGTGCCAGCCCTGACAGGGCCTCGCTTAGCAATCAGCCCCAGCATTTT. Protein product: CASPDRASLSNQPQHF. The entire variable domain, with the rest obtained from reference TRBV5-8 and TRBJ1-5, is as follows: EAGVTQSPTHLIKTRGQQATLRCSPISGHTSVYWYQQALGLGLQFLLWYDEGEERNRGNFPPRFSGRQFPNYSSELNVNALELEDSALYLCASPDRASLSNQPQHFGDGTRLSIL.

The J gene is TRBJ2-5, the V gene TRBV4-3, with D perhaps matching TRBD1 (6 bases). The J call is in doubt because the DNA end fits TRBJ2-7 better. The germline V gene has CDR1 LGHNA and CDR2 YSLEER. CDR3 length equals 14 residues. CDR3 protein: CASSLGQTSYEQYF. The CDR3 bases are TGCGCCAGCAGCCTCGGACAGACCTCCTACGAGCAGTACTTC.

The gene calls are TRBV19 and TRBJ2-1; 15 nucleotides match TRBD2. The CDR3 loop spans 16 amino acids. V lost 5 bases to trimming and J lost 6 bases; unmatched junction nucleotides: 5. Germline CDR1 and CDR2: LNHDA and SQIVND (reference sequence). DNA for the CDR3: TGTGCCAGTAGTCCTGCGGGACTAGCGGGAGGCAATGAGCAGTTCTTC. Residues: CASSPAGLAGGNEQFF.

The V call is TRBV19, the J call TRBJ1-4, with no clear D. The ends were cut back, 1 base at V and 8 bases at J, with 8 bases in the middle. This CDR3 spans 13 amino acids. Germline lookup yields CDR1 LNHDA and CDR2 SQIVND (reference sequence). This CDR3 reads CASSIVTGEKLFF. The CDR3 nucleotides are TGTGCCAGTAGTATAGTAACGGGCGAAAAACTGTTTTTT. Full variable domain (missing parts from reference TRBV19 and TRBJ1-4): DGGITQSPKYLFRKEGQNVTLSCEQNLNHDAMYWYRQDPGQGLRLIYYSQIVNDFQKGDIAEGYSVSREKKESFPLTVTSAQKNPTAFYLCASSIVTGEKLFFGSGTQLSVL.

This clone has a handful of counts. The V gene is TRBV9, the J gene TRBJ2-4; TRBD1 aligns across 9 bases. V lost 1 base, J lost 2 bases, and 4 bases stayed unmatched. Germline V gene sequence: CDR1 SGDLS, CDR2 YYNGEE. This CDR3 spans 16 amino acids. DNA of the CDR3: TGTGCCAGCAGCGTAACAGGGGGCGCTTCCAAAAACATTCAGTACTTC. This encodes CASSVTGGASKNIQYF. Filled out from reference TRBV9 and TRBJ2-4, the complete variable domain reads DSGVTQTPKHLITATGQRVTLRCSPRSGDLSVYWYQQSLDQGLQFLIQYYNGEERAKGNILERFSAQQFPDLHSELNLSSLELGDSALYFCASSVTGGASKNIQYFGAGTRLSVL.

V and J are TRBV11-2 and TRBJ1-4, with D hard to call. CDR1 is SGHAT and CDR2 is FQNNGV in the germline V gene. Trimming cost V 2 bases and J 4 bases, with 5 bases left between them. The length of the CDR3 is 13 residues. CDR3 nucleotide sequence: TGTGCCAGCAGCTTACGGTTTAATGAAAAACTGTTTTTT. Protein: CASSLRFNEKLFF.

V gene TRBV7-2 combines with J gene TRBJ2-7; 7 bases match TRBD2. V gave up 2 bases and J gave up 2 bases; unmatched junction bases: 3. The CDR3 spans 14 residues. The germline V gene has CDR1 SGHTA and CDR2 FQGNSA. CDR3 nucleotide sequence: TGTGCCAGCAGCTTAAATAGCGGGCCCTACGAGCAGTACTTC. It specifies CASSLNSGPYEQYF.